Given below is one TCR beta chain in context. Its antigen is unknown. The data are from a study of shared clonotypes between healthy human individuals. The wider study: The plates for each donor numbered three CD4 naive, three CD4 memory, two CD8 naive and one CD8 memory.

Study conclusions and caveats: Among donors, sharing of clonotypes was expected to be affected by sequencing depth. Memory subsets generally showed lower estimated richness than naive subsets.

In germline, CDR1 is SGHTS, CDR2 YDEGEE. Deletions cut 4 bases from V and 2 bases from J, with 13 bases between. The CDR3 runs to 15 residues. It was into CD45RA+ naive and CD45RA-negative memory subsets that the CD4+ cells were split. Method: immunoSEQ multiplex PCR; TCRdb's copy keeps in-frame clones and lacks some. The data contain over a million clones, nearly 99% of them seen just once; the ten biggest clones take up about 0.42%. The origin of this receptor is a man aged 25 to 45 in good health. Sequenced material: naive CD4+ T cells sorted from blood. The subset here: CD45RA+ positively selected. The rearrangement joins TRBV5-8 to TRBJ1-5; D is undetermined. The CDR3 bases are TGTGCCAGCAGCCCACAAGTATGGGGCAATCAGCCCCAGCATTTT. Protein product: CASSPQVWGNQPQHF.